This TCR beta chain was found in a study of shared clonotypes between healthy human individuals. V gave up 0 bases and J gave up 10 bases, with 17 bases separating them. This CDR3 contains 16 residues. The V gene's germline CDR1 is SGHRS and CDR2 YFSETQ. Worth noting for this clone: Antigen specificity is unknown.

The table came from immunoSEQ multiplex PCR; TCRdb's copy has only in-frame clones and leaves some out. The table has 2 million to 2.5 million clones, more than 80% seen once. Study-level points and caveats: Having only a few donors restricted how much genetic and exposure-history diversity was captured. It was expected that sequencing depth would affect clonotype sharing among donors.

This chain links TRBV5-1 with TRBJ1-6; D remains ambiguous. The sequencing input was naive CD4+ T cells from PBMCs. Regarding subset: CD45RA+ positively selected. This sequence originates from a man younger than 35 in good health. Some clones in this sample may be carry-over from other donors' samples. The CDR3 DNA reads TGCGCCAGCAGCTTGGATGGAAGGCAGGTAGACTCACCCCTCCACTTT. Encoded protein: CASSLDGRQVDSPLHF.